This section outlines one TCR beta chain sequence together with its context. Its antigen target is currently unknown. No much larger clone exists at a distance of one base, and base qualities are not known. This sample was included in a study of T-cell memory formation after mild COVID-19 (dated by TCRdb to the early 2020s). Study-wide context: Most TCR sequence clusters were specific to one of the two donors. Longitudinal TCRalpha and TCRbeta repertoire sequencing tracked T-cell clones expanding and contracting after mild COVID-19 in a couple of donors. The cohort was made up of two young adult volunteers, one female and one male, who were previously healthy.

What the study reported, not specific to this receptor: The second-wave clones that peaked on day 37 were not confirmed to be SARS-CoV-2 specific. Only a couple of mild cases were covered by the study, and larger cohorts that include severe cases with pre-infection samples were considered necessary. Contracting CD4+ clones appeared mostly in the CM and EM memory subsets, whereas CD8+ clones were enriched in EMRA. Clones contracting from day 15 to 85 had balanced CD4/CD8 phenotypes, while a second wave expanding from day 15 to 37 was biased towards CD4+. The detection of some responding clones in pre-infection memory suggests that pre-existing cross-reactive memory T cells joined the SARS-CoV-2 response.

Measured from the cysteine to the phenylalanine, the CDR3 is 14 residues long. Only the CDR3 portion is preserved as DNA: 42 bases, with reading frame beginning at the first base. The V end gives up 5 bases and the J end 5 bases, leaving 8 bases in the junction not matched to a gene. Sequencing relied on an Illumina NovaSeq 6000. Using 5'RACE with constant-segment primers, TCRalpha and TCRbeta cDNA libraries were constructed, with sample barcodes and unique molecular identifiers added in the process. Trizol reagent was used to extract RNA from every sample. The libraries were amplified in two PCR steps, and the second step added a second sample barcode and Illumina TruSeq adapters. Sequencing of the libraries was done on an Illumina NovaSeq, producing 2 x 150 bp paired-end reads. The study's processing was this. Demultiplexing of reads and collapsing into UMI-guided consensus sequences were performed with migec v1.2.7. With mixcr v2.1.11, UMI consensuses were aligned to TRA and TRB V and J templates and assembled into clonotypes. Clonotypes were classified as expanded or contracted when called significant by both edgeR and NoisET, with noise models trained on biological replicates. For edgeR calls, a false discovery rate-adjusted p below 0.01 and a log2 fold-change threshold of 1 were applied. As an exploratory analysis of dynamics, PCA with hierarchical clustering was applied to max-normalized trajectories of the 1000 most abundant clonotypes. Separately sequenced CD4+ and CD8+ repertoires were used to assign a CD4 or CD8 phenotype to each responding clone. TCRdb reprocessed the public reads (quality trimming at Q25 with fastp, clone calling with MiXCR) and kept in-frame beta chains. Rows with a matching CDR3 protein are joined into one entry that keeps the most common DNA and genes. TCRdb, not the original authors, processed these V and J calls. Recorded for this sample are 450,000 or so distinct CDR3 sequences; 15% to 20% of them occurred a single time. Clones ranked in the top ten supply roughly 8% of the sample.

PBMCs were isolated by Ficoll-Paque density gradient centrifugation. This chain joins TRBV12-3 or TRBV12-4 to TRBJ2-5; the central 7 bases match TRBD1. The origin of this receptor is an adult woman who had mild COVID-19 (a few samples of this study predate the infection). The sample titles of this study are shuffled in the database, so cell type and time point are left out; the donor was told from shared clones. Sequenced input: PBMCs or a T cell subset sorted from them (not recorded which). The CDR3 has the sequence CASSPPTGFETQYF. The sequenced DNA: TGTGCCAGCAGTCCGCCGACAGGGTTTGAGACCCAGTACTTC.